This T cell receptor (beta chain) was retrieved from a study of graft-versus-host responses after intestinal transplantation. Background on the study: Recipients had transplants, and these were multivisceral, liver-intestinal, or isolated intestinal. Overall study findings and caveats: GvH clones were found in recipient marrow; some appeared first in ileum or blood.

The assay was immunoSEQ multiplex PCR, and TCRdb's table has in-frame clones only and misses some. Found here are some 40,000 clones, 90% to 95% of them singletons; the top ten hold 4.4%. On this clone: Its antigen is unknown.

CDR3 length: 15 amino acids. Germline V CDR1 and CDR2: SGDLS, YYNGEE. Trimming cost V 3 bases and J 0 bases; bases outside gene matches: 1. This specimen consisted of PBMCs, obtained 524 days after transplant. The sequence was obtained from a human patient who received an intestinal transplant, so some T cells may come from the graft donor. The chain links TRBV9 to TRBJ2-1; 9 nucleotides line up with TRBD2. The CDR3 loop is CASSELAGSYNEQFF. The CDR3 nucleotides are TGTGCCAGCAGCGAACTAGCGGGCTCCTACAATGAGCAGTTCTTC.